The 16 T cell receptor beta chains below were found in one sample sequenced in a study of cytomegalovirus exposure and HLA in healthy donors. The study ran its PCR with 60 Vbeta and 13 Jbeta primers. Some clones are missing from TCRdb's copy, which holds only in-frame ones; the method was immunoSEQ multiplex PCR. This table has 65,000 to 85,000 clones, 86% appearing once. The sequenced sample consisted of PBMCs. These receptors all come from a woman aged 30 to 39 in good health and CMV-seronegative.

This chain joins TRBV5-6 and TRBJ2-2, with 12 bases that match TRBD2. After removal of 5 bases from V and 6 bases from J, the junction contained 5 bases not matched to a gene. Germline CDR1 SGHDT, CDR2 YYEEEE. The CDR3 loop spans 15 amino acids. DNA of the CDR3: TGTGCCAGCAGGCTGACTAGCGGGAGTTCCGGGGAGCTGTTTTTT. This sequence encodes CASRLTSGSSGELFF.

The chain joins TRBV6-6 to TRBJ2-5; D may be TRBD2 (6 bases). The V end was cut by 0 bases, the J end by 11 bases, with 13 bases between. The germline V gene has CDR1 MNHNY and CDR2 SVGAGI (reference sequence). The CDR3 loop spans 13 amino acids. CDR3 nucleotides: TGTGCCAGCAGTTACTCGATAAGGGAGGAGCAGTACTTC. The encoded protein is CASSYSIREEQYF.

This chain uses TRBV27 with TRBJ2-5; 8 nucleotides line up with TRBD1. This CDR3 has 15 amino acids. Germline-derived CDR1 and CDR2 are MNHEY and SMNVEV (reference sequence). V lost 2 bases to trimming and J lost 4 bases; unmatched junction nucleotides: 6. In nucleotides, the CDR3 is TGTGCCAGCAGTTTAAGGACAGGGCAGGGAGAGACCCAGTACTTC. Its translation is CASSLRTGQGETQYF.

The chain links TRBV7-8 to TRBJ2-5; 9 bases map to TRBD1. This CDR3 contains 18 residues. Germline lookup yields CDR1 SGHVS and CDR2 FQNEAQ. V gave up 5 bases and J gave up 1 base; unmatched junction bases: 14. The CDR3: CASSLRADGTGSQETQYF. CDR3 in DNA: TGTGCCAGCAGCCTCCGAGCCGACGGGACAGGGTCCCAAGAGACCCAGTACTTC.

The genes are TRBV27 and TRBJ2-2; 7 bases align to TRBD2. Germline V gives CDR1 MNHEY, CDR2 SMNVEV (reference sequence). This CDR3 contains 15 residues. The V and J ends lost 2 bases and 6 bases, in that order; junction bases with no gene match: 6. The CDR3 region is CASSLAGVVPGELFF. As DNA, the CDR3 is TGTGCCAGCAGTTTAGCGGGAGTGGTGCCCGGGGAGCTGTTTTTT.

V usage is TRBV2 and J usage is TRBJ2-1; 8 nucleotides agree with TRBD2. Germline trimming cut 6 bases from V and 9 bases from J; bases unmatched to any gene: 7. The CDR3 extends over 13 amino acids. Germline assignment: CDR1 SNHLY and CDR2 FYNNEI. The CDR3 here is CASRREVAGEQFF. As DNA, the CDR3 is TGTGCCAGCAGGCGGGAGGTTGCTGGTGAGCAGTTCTTC. Variable domain in full (rest from reference TRBV2 and TRBJ2-1): EPEVTQTPSHQVTQMGQEVILRCVPISNHLYFYWYRQILGQKVEFLVSFYNNEISEKSEIFDDQFSVERPDGSNFTLKIRSTKLEDSAMYFCASRREVAGEQFFGPGTRLTVL.

The chain couples TRBV5-4 to TRBJ2-1; 13 positions agree with TRBD2. Per the germline V gene, CDR1 is SGHNT and CDR2 is YYREEE (reference sequence). This CDR3 has 14 residues. J lost 8 bases, V lost 5 bases, and 4 bases had no gene match. CDR3 region: CASSRTSGRDEQFF. CDR3 sequence (DNA): TGTGCCAGCAGTAGGACTAGCGGGAGAGATGAGCAGTTCTTC. Based on the CDR3 plus reference TRBV5-4 and TRBJ2-1, the full variable domain is ETGVTQSPTHLIKTRGQQVTLRCSSQSGHNTVSWYQQALGQGPQFIFQYYREEENGRGNFPPRFSGLQFPNYSSELNVNALELDDSALYLCASSRTSGRDEQFFGPGTRLTVL.

V and J are TRBV11-3 and TRBJ2-7, with 10 bases identical to TRBD1. With 5 bases clipped from V and 3 bases from J, the junction kept 1 base outside the gene matches. This CDR3 has 13 amino acids. Looked up from germline, CDR1 is SGHNT and CDR2 is YENEEA. Here the CDR3 reads CASSRDRGYEQYF. DNA of the CDR3: TGTGCCAGCAGCCGGGACAGGGGCTACGAGCAGTACTTC.

This clone was detected once. The chain is built from TRBV6-6 and TRBJ2-2, with TRBD2 matching 7 bases. This CDR3 region has 14 residues. V shed 8 bases, J shed 7 bases, and the junction held 10 bases outside the gene matches. The V gene's germline CDR1 is MNHNY and CDR2 SVGAGI (reference sequence). The CDR3 nucleotides read TGTGCCAGCGCACTAGCGAGAGTGAGCGGGGAGCTGTTTTTT. Translation: CASALARVSGELFF.

The V gene is TRBV15, the J gene TRBJ2-7; 7 bases line up with TRBD1. This CDR3 region has 18 residues. Unmatched junction bases numbered 17, after V lost 0 bases and J lost 6 bases. Germline V gene data show CDR1 as LNHNV and CDR2 as YYDKDF (reference sequence). CDR3 protein: CATSRDPLVSRGPLEQYF. CDR3 DNA sequence: TGTGCCACCAGCAGAGATCCCTTGGTTAGTAGGGGGCCCCTCGAGCAGTACTTC.

This chain links TRBV4-2 with TRBJ1-1; 9 nucleotides align to TRBD1. The germline V gene encodes CDR1 LGHNA and CDR2 YNFKEQ. After removal of 1 base from V and 0 bases from J, the junction contained 12 bases not matched to a gene. The CDR3 extends over 19 amino acids. The CDR3 is CASSQGDRARWEMNTEAFF. CDR3 DNA: TGTGCCAGCAGCCAAGGGGACAGGGCTAGATGGGAGATGAACACTGAAGCTTTCTTT.

As concerns this clone: One end of the junction fails to match germline, which may point to a read error. The chain couples TRBV7-7 to TRBJ2-7; D unresolved. The CDR3 totals 12 residues. Germline CDR1 reads SSHAT; CDR2 reads FNYEAQ (reference sequence). The CDR3 DNA reads as TGTGCTAGCACCCTAGGTACCTACGAGCAGTACTTC. This sequence encodes CASTLGTYEQYF.

The rearrangement links TRBV5-1 to TRBJ2-1, with TRBD2 matching over 13 bases. V dropped 7 bases and J dropped 0; count of bases not matched to a gene: 4. CDR1 and CDR2 from the germline V gene are SGHRS and YFSETQ. The CDR3 consists of 16 residues. CDR3 bases: TGCGCCAGCCGACGGACTAGCGGGAGCTCCTACAATGAGCAGTTCTTC. It is translated as CASRRTSGSSYNEQFF.

The V and J genes are TRBV7-2 and TRBJ2-1; D not resolved. Germline assignment: CDR1 SGHTA and CDR2 FQGNSA. Between the trimmed V and J ends, which lost 5 bases and 9 bases, there was a span of 11 bases. The CDR3 spans 12 residues. The CDR3 region is CASSPTRSEQFF. The CDR3 DNA reads TGTGCCAGCAGCCCTACCCGTAGTGAGCAGTTCTTC.

With respect to this clone: The junction and the germline gene differ at one end; a read error may be behind it. The chain is built from TRBV7-9 and TRBJ1-1, with 10 bases fitting TRBD1. The CDR3 is made up of 15 amino acids. Germline V lookup: CDR1 SEHNR, CDR2 FQNEAQ (reference sequence). In nucleotides, the CDR3 is TGTTCCAGCAGCTTTTGGACAGGGGGGGGCACTGAAGCTTTCTTT. This encodes CSSSFWTGGGTEAFF.

The chain is built from TRBV19 and TRBJ1-6; TRBD1 aligns across 8 bases. In germline, CDR1 is LNHDA, CDR2 SQIVND (reference sequence). This CDR3 comprises 16 residues. J was trimmed by 3 bases and V by 9 bases; bases with no gene match: 10. As DNA, the CDR3 is TGTGCCAGCCGATTTCCAGGGGGCGACTATAATTCACCCCTCCACTTT. Translation gives CASRFPGGDYNSPLHF.